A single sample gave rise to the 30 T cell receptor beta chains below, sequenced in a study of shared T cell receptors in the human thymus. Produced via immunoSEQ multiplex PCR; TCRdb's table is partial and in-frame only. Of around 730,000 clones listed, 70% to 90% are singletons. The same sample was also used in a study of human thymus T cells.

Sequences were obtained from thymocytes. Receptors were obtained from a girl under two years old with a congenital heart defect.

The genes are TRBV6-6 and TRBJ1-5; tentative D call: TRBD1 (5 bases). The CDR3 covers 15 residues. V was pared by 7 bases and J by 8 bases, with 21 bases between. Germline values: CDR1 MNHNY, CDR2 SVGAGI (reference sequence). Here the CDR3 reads CASIPTATRFEPQHF. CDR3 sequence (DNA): TGTGCCAGCATTCCGACAGCCACCCGTTTCGAGCCCCAGCATTTT.

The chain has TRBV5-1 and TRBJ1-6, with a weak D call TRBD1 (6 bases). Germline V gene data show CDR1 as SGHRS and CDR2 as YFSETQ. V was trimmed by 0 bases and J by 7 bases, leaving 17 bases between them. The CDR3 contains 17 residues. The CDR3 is CASSLVNHRARNSPLHF. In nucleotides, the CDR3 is TGCGCCAGCAGCTTGGTAAACCACAGGGCTAGAAATTCACCCCTCCACTTT.

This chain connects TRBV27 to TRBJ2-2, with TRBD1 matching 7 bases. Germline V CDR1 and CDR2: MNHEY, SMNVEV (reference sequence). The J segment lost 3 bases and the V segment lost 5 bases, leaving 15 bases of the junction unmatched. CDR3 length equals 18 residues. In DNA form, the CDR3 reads TGTGCCAGCAGTGTCAGGGACACAACAGGGGTCTACACCGGGGAGCTGTTTTTT. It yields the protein CASSVRDTTGVYTGELFF.

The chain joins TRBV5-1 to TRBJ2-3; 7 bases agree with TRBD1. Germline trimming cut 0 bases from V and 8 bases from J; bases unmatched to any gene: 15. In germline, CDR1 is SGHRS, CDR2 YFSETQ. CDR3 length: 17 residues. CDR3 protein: CASSLAKVKGASLTQYF. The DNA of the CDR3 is TGCGCCAGCAGCTTGGCCAAGGTGAAGGGGGCCTCACTTACGCAGTATTTT.

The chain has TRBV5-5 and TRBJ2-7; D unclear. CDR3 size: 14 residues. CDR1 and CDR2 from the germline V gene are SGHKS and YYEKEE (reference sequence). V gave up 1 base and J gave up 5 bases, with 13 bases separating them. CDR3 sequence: CASSLLGSFHEQYF. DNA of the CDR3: TGTGCCAGCAGCTTGTTGGGTAGCTTCCACGAGCAGTACTTC.

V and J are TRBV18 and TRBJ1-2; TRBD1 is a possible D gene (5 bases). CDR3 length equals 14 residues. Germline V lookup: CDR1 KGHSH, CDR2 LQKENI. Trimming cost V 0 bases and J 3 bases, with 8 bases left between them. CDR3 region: CASSPPEGDYGYTF. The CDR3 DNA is TGTGCCAGCTCACCACCTGAAGGGGACTATGGCTACACCTTC.

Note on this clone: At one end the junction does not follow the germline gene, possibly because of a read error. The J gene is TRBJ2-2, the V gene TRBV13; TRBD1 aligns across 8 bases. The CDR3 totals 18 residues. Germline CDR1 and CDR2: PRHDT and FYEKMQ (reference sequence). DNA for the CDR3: TGTGCCAGCAGCCTAGGCCCAGACAGGGGCCGGTCGAGCGGGGAGCTGTTTTTT. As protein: CASSLGPDRGRSSGELFF.

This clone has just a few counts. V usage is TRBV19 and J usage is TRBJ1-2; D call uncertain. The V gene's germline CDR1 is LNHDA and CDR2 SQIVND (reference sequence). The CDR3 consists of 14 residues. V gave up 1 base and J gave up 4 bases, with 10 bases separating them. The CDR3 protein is CASSIVPVSYGYTF. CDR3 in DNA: TGTGCCAGTAGTATAGTTCCGGTCTCCTATGGCTACACCTTC. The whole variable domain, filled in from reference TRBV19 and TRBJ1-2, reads DGGITQSPKYLFRKEGQNVTLSCEQNLNHDAMYWYRQDPGQGLRLIYYSQIVNDFQKGDIAEGYSVSREKKESFPLTVTSAQKNPTAFYLCASSIVPVSYGYTFGSGTRLTVV.

The CDR3, as DNA: TGTGCCACCAGCAGAGATCCCGGGACAGGACTTTTCCCTACGTTCAATGAGCAGTTCTTC. Its translation: CATSRDPGTGLFPTFNEQFF. V gene TRBV15 combines with J gene TRBJ2-1; TRBD1 aligns across 8 bases. Germline loops: CDR1 LNHNV, CDR2 YYDKDF (reference sequence). This CDR3 is 20 amino acids long. V trimming: 0 bases; J trimming: 6 bases; junction bases outside the gene matches: 19.

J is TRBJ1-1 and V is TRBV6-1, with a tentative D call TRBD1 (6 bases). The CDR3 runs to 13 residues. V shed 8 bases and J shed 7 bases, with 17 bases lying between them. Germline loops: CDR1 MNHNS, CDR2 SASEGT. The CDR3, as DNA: TGTGCCAGCCTGCCGGGGGGGGCCGTTGAAGCTTTCTTT. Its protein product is CASLPGGAVEAFF.

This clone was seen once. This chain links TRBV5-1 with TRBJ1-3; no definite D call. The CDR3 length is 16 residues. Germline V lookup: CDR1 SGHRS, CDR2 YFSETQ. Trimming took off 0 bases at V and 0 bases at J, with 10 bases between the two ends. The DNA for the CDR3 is TGCGCCAGCAGCTTGGAGTCAGGCAACTCTGGAAACACCATATATTTT. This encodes CASSLESGNSGNTIYF. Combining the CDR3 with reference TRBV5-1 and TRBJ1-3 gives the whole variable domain KAGVTQTPRYLIKTRGQQVTLSCSPISGHRSVSWYQQTPGQGLQFLFEYFSETQRNKGNFPGRFSGRQFSNSRSEMNVSTLELGDSALYLCASSLESGNSGNTIYFGEGSWLTVV.

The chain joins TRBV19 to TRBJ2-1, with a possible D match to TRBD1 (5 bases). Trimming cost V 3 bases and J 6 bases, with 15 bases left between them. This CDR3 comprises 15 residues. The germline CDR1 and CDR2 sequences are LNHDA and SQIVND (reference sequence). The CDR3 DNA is TGTGCCAGTAGTATCAGGGCAGATGGGTGCAATGAGCAGTTCTTC. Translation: CASSIRADGCNEQFF.

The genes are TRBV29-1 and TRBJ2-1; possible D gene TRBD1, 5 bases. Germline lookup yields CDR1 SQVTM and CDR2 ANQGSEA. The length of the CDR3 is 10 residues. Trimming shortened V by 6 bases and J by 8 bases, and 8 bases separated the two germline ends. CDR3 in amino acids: CSVQGDEQFF. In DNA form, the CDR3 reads TGCAGCGTCCAGGGTGATGAGCAGTTCTTC.

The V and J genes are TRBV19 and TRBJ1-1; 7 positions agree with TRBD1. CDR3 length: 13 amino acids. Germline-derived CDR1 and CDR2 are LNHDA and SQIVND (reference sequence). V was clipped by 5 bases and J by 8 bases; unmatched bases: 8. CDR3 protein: CASSGDPGQEAFF. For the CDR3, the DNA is TGTGCCAGTAGTGGGGATCCGGGACAGGAAGCTTTCTTT.

Written as DNA, the CDR3 is TGCGCCAGCAGCCAAGACCGGACAGCGACGAACACTGAAGCTTTCTTT. This encodes CASSQDRTATNTEAFF. This rearrangement joins TRBV4-1 to TRBJ1-1; perhaps TRBD1 as D (6 bases). V was pared by 0 bases and J by 1 base, with 12 bases between. The CDR3 is made up of 16 amino acids. Germline V lookup: CDR1 MGHRA, CDR2 YSYEKL.

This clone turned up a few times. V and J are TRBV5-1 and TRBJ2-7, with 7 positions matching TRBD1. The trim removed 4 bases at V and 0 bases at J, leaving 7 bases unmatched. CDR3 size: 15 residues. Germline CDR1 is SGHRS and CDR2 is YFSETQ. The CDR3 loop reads CASSPGQPNSYEQYF. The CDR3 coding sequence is TGCGCCAGCAGCCCGGGACAGCCGAACTCCTACGAGCAGTACTTC.

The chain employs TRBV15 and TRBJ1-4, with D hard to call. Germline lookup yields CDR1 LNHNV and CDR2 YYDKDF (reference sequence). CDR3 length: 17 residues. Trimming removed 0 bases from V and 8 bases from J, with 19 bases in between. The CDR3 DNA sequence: TGTGCCACCAGCAGAGACAATCTGAGGTCGGGAAGCGAAAAACTGTTTTTT. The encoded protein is CATSRDNLRSGSEKLFF. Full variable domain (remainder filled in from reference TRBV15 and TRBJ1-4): DAMVIQNPRYQVTQFGKPVTLSCSQTLNHNVMYWYQQKSSQAPKLLFHYYDKDFNNEADTPDNFQSRRPNTSFCFLDIRSPGLGDTAMYLCATSRDNLRSGSEKLFFGSGTQLSVL.

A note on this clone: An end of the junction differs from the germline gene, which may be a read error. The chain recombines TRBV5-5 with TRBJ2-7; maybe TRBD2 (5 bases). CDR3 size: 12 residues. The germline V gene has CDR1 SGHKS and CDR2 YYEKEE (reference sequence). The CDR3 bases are TGTGCCAGCAGCTTGGGCGCCGGGATTTTGAAGTTC. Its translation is CASSLGAGILKF.

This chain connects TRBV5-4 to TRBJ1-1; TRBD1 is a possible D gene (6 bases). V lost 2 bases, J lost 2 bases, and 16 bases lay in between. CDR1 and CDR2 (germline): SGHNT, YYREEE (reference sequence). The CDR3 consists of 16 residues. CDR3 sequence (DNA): TGTGCCAGCAGCTTTTCGAGGGGGTTAGGAAACACTGAAGCTTTCTTT. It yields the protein CASSFSRGLGNTEAFF.

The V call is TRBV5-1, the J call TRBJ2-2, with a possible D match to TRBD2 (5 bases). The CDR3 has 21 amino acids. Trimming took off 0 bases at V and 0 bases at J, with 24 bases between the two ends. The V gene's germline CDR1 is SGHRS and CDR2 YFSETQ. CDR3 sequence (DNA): TGCGCCAGCAGCTTGGGAGGGCCAGACCTATTCTCCTTCGCGAACACCGGGGAGCTGTTTTTT. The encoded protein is CASSLGGPDLFSFANTGELFF.

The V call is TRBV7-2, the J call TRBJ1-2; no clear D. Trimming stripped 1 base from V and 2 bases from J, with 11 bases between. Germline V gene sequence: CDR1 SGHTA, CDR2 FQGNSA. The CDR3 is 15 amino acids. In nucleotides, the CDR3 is TGTGCCAGCAGCTTAGGGTGGGAGGAAAACTATGGCTACACCTTC. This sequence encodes CASSLGWEENYGYTF.

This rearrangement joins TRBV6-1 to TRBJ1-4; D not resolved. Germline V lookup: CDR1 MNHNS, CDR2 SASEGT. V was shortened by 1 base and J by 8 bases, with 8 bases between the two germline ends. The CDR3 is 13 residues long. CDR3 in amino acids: CASSEGPVEKLFF. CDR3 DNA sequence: TGTGCCAGCAGTGAAGGTCCGGTGGAAAAACTGTTTTTT.

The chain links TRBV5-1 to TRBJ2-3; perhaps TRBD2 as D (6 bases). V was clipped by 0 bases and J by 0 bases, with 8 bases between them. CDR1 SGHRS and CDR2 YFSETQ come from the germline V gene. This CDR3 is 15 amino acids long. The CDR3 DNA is TGCGCCAGCAGCTTGGCTAGCGCCAGCACAGATACGCAGTATTTT. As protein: CASSLASASTDTQYF.

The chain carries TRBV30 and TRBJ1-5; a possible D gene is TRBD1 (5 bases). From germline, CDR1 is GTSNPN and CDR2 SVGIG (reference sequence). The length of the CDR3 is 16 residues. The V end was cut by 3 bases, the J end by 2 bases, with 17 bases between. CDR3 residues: CAWSERRGGGNQPQHF. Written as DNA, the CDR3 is TGTGCCTGGAGCGAAAGGCGGGGGGGAGGCAATCAGCCCCAGCATTTT.

The CDR3 DNA sequence: TGTGCCGGGAAAAAGCGGGGCCGGACTGCTTACGAGCAGTACTTC. Translation: CAGKKRGRTAYEQYF. This rearrangement joins TRBV2 to TRBJ2-7; TRBD2 aligns across 7 bases. The CDR3 length is 15 residues. V shed 11 bases and J 4 bases; nucleotides not matched to a gene: 17. The germline V gene encodes CDR1 SNHLY and CDR2 FYNNEI.

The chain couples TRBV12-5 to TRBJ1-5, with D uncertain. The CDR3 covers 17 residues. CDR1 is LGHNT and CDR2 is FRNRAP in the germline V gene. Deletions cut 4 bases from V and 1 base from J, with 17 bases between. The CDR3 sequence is CASGSPGNRPSNQPQHF. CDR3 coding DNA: TGTGCTAGTGGTTCGCCCGGGAATCGGCCCAGCAATCAGCCCCAGCATTTT.

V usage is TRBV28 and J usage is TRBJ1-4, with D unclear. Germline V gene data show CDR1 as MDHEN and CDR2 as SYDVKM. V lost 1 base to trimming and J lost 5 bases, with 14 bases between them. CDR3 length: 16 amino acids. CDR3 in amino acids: CASSLFFWRSNEKLFF. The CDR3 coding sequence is TGTGCCAGCAGTTTATTTTTTTGGAGATCGAATGAAAAACTGTTTTTT.

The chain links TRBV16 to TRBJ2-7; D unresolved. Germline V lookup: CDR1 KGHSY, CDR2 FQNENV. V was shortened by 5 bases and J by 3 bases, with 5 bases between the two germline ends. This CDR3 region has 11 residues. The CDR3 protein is CASSSLYEQYF. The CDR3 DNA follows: TGTGCCAGCAGCTCCCTCTACGAGCAGTACTTC.

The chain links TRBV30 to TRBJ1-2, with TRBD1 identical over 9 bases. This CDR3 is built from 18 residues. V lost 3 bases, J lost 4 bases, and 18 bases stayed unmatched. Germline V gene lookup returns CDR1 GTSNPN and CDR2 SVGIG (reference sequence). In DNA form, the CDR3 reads TGTGCCTGGAGGACCTACCCGGGACAGGGTGTGGGTTCCTATGGCTACACCTTC. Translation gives CAWRTYPGQGVGSYGYTF.

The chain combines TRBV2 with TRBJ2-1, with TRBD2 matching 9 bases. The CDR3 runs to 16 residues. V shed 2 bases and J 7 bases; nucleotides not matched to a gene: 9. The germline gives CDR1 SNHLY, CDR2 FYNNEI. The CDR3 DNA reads TGTGCCAGCAGTGAATCATCTAGCGGGAAGAGGAATGAGCAGTTCTTC. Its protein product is CASSESSSGKRNEQFF.